This TCR beta chain was observed in a study of radiation and T cells in renal cell carcinoma. Study findings and constraints: Without pretreatment biopsies, baseline tumor clonotype presence was undetermined.

Stated treatment: 15 Gy SBRT to primary tumor, nephrectomy 4 weeks later. The patient's renal cell carcinoma had clear cell pathology. V shed 0 bases and J shed 9 bases, with 18 bases lying between them. The CDR3 consists of 16 residues. Germline lookup yields CDR1 KGHSH and CDR2 LQKENI. The assay was immunoSEQ multiplex PCR, and TCRdb's table has in-frame clones only and misses some. The sample has about 15,000 clones, 64% seen once; the top ten hold roughly 26%. On this clone itself: The antigen remains undetermined.

The chain couples TRBV18 to TRBJ2-4; the D call may be TRBD1 or TRBD2 (6 bases each). This sequence originates from a woman aged 70 to 79 with renal cell carcinoma. The sequences come from tumor tissue, collected from a patient whose treatment included radiotherapy and nephrectomy. DNA for the CDR3: TGTGCCAGCTCACCACCGGTCGGGGGCGATATGGGCATTCAGTACTTC. Protein: CASSPPVGGDMGIQYF.